The 13 T cell receptor beta chains reported below all come from one sample, sequenced in a study of blood T cells in healthy people across ages. Together with a sample-barcoded 5' primer, a J-beta primer mix was included in a second PCR lasting about 7 to 11 cycles. Using its own MiXCR run on the 5' RACE reads, TCRdb lists one record per CDR3 protein. Of roughly 680,000 distinct CDR3 sequences listed, around 49% are singletons. Sequenced: blood. The receptors stem from a woman aged 55-69 years in good health.

The chain couples TRBV9 to TRBJ2-1; D is undetermined. The J call is doubtful: the DNA matches TRBJ2-7 better. The CDR3 loop spans 17 amino acids. Germline CDR1 is SGDLS and CDR2 is YYNGEE. Here the CDR3 DNA reads TGTGCCAGCAGCGTAGGTCCCTTGCGGAGCTCCTACAATGAGCAGTACTTC. Amino acid sequence: CASSVGPLRSSYNEQYF.

The V call is TRBV7-8, the J call TRBJ2-3; 11 nucleotides match TRBD2. The CDR3 covers 19 residues. The germline V gene has CDR1 SGHVS and CDR2 FQNEAQ. V dropped 1 base and J dropped 4; count of bases not matched to a gene: 13. The CDR3 nucleotides are TGTGCCAGCAGCTTAGTAGTATTGGCTAGCGGGAGGATCCCAGATACGCAGTATTTT. Its protein is CASSLVVLASGRIPDTQYF.

The V gene is TRBV14, the J gene TRBJ2-5; a weak D match, TRBD2 (6 bases). There are 13 residues in the CDR3. From germline, CDR1 is SGHDN and CDR2 FVKESK. The V gene lost 6 bases and the J gene lost 13 bases, with 21 bases spanning the gap. The CDR3: CASSPWGGDERYF. CDR3 bases: TGTGCCAGCAGTCCGTGGGGAGGAGATGAGCGGTACTTC. The variable domain in full, completed from reference TRBV14 and TRBJ2-5, reads EAGVTQFPSHSVIEKGQTVTLRCDPISGHDNLYWYRRVMGKEIKFLLHFVKESKQDESGMPNNRFLAERTGGTYSTLKVQPAELEDSGVYFCASSPWGGDERYFGPGTRLLVL.

This clonotype has just a few counts. The V and J genes are TRBV4-2 and TRBJ2-7; tentative D call: TRBD1 (6 bases). This CDR3 spans 14 amino acids. Deletions cut 1 base from V and 1 base from J, with 8 bases between. Germline V lookup: CDR1 LGHNA, CDR2 YNFKEQ. The CDR3 region is CASSQGQASYEQYF. CDR3 in DNA: TGTGCCAGCAGCCAAGGACAGGCGTCCTACGAGCAGTACTTC.

The chain joins TRBV29-1 to TRBJ1-5; 11 bases are a match to TRBD1. With V trimmed by 6 bases and J by 3 bases, 4 bases remained unmatched. CDR1 is SQVTM and CDR2 is ANQGSEA in the germline V gene. The CDR3 has 14 amino acids. The chain's CDR3 is CSVGTGGDNQPQHF. CDR3 nucleotide sequence: TGCAGCGTGGGGACAGGGGGGGACAATCAGCCCCAGCATTTT.

CDR3 region: CASSSSGERFEAFF. In DNA form, the CDR3 reads TGTGCCAGCAGCTCGTCCGGGGAGAGGTTTGAAGCTTTCTTT. The chain joins TRBV7-2 to TRBJ1-1; D is unclear. The CDR3 contains 14 residues. The V gene lost 4 bases and the J gene lost 7 bases, with 16 bases spanning the gap. Germline V CDR1 and CDR2: SGHTA, FQGNSA.

This clonotype appeared many times. This chain connects TRBV7-9 to TRBJ1-3, with D perhaps matching TRBD1 (6 bases). CDR1 is SEHNR and CDR2 is FQNEAQ in the germline V gene (reference sequence). V was shortened by 5 bases and J by 1 base, with 12 bases between the two germline ends. The CDR3 contains 15 residues. The CDR3 spells CASSLTGMSGNTIYF. The CDR3 bases are TGTGCCAGCAGCCTCACAGGGATGTCTGGAAACACCATATATTTT. The full variable domain, with the rest looked up from reference TRBV7-9 and TRBJ1-3, is DTGVSQNPRHKITKRGQNVTFRCDPISEHNRLYWYRQTLGQGPEFLTYFQNEAQLEKSRLLSDRFSAERPKGSFSTLEIQRTEQGDSAMYLCASSLTGMSGNTIYFGEGSWLTVV.

J is TRBJ1-1 and V is TRBV7-3; 8 bases match TRBD1. V was pared by 0 bases and J by 4 bases, with 10 bases of the junction left unmatched. CDR3 size: 17 residues. Germline V gene lookup returns CDR1 SGHTA and CDR2 FQGTGA. CDR3 protein: CASSLTPRQGASTEAFF. Here the CDR3 DNA reads TGTGCCAGCAGCTTAACTCCCCGGCAGGGGGCGAGCACTGAAGCTTTCTTT.

Comment on this clonotype: At one of its ends the junction is not consistent with the germline gene, which may arise from a read error. The chain combines TRBV27 with TRBJ1-2, with D maybe TRBD1 (6 bases). This CDR3 comprises 16 residues. Germline CDR1 is MNHEY and CDR2 is SMNVEV (reference sequence). CDR3 sequence (DNA): TGTGCCAGCAGTCCCCTGAGCGCAGGGGATTCGGCTGGCTGCACCTTC. Its translation: CASSPLSAGDSAGCTF.

This clonotype was seen only a few times. V usage is TRBV4-2 and J usage is TRBJ2-5, with D perhaps TRBD2 (5 bases). V lost 4 bases and J 1 base, leaving 13 bases between the germline ends. CDR1 is LGHNA and CDR2 is YNFKEQ in the germline V gene. CDR3 length: 15 amino acids. CDR3 in DNA: TGTGCCAGCAGCCCGACTACAAGCGCCCAAGAGACCCAGTACTTC. It specifies CASSPTTSAQETQYF.

This clonotype was seen more than once but under ten times. The chain recombines TRBV20-1 with TRBJ1-5; 7 bases line up with TRBD1. With 0 bases clipped from V and 6 bases from J, the junction kept 11 bases outside the gene matches. This CDR3 has 16 amino acids. The germline V gene has CDR1 DFQATT and CDR2 SNEGSKA (reference sequence). CDR3 DNA sequence: TGCAGTGCTAGAGATCGAAAAGGGGGCGTAGGTCAGCCCCAGCATTTT. Its protein product is CSARDRKGGVGQPQHF.

The table lists this clonotype with many counts. This chain links TRBV20-1 with TRBJ2-1; 8 nucleotides match TRBD2. Germline loops: CDR1 DFQATT, CDR2 SNEGSKA (reference sequence). CDR3 size: 15 residues. V lost 5 bases to trimming and J lost 1 base; unmatched junction nucleotides: 7. CDR3 region: CSAVSGIPSYNEQFF. Written as DNA, the CDR3 is TGCAGTGCTGTTAGCGGGATTCCTTCCTACAATGAGCAGTTCTTC.

The J gene is TRBJ1-2, the V gene TRBV6-2 or TRBV6-3; 9 bases are a match to TRBD1. J was trimmed by 3 bases and V by 6 bases; bases with no gene match: 11. The germline CDR1 and CDR2 sequences are MNHEY and SVGEGT. This CDR3 contains 16 residues. CDR3 in amino acids: CASSLRPGQGYYGYTF. CDR3 DNA sequence: TGTGCCAGCAGCCTAAGGCCGGGACAGGGATACTATGGCTACACCTTC.